This T cell receptor (beta chain) is drawn from a study of technical replicates of blood from a handful of donors. Trimming removed 4 bases at V and 1 base at J, with 13 bases between. Germline CDR1 is SGHTA and CDR2 is FQGNSA. The CDR3 is 15 amino acids. TCRdb's copy holds only in-frame clones and misses some; the assay was immunoSEQ multiplex PCR. The table records some 85,000 clones, around 94% of them present only once. The genes are TRBV7-2 and TRBJ2-5, with D tentatively TRBD1 (6 bases). This sequence originates from a human donor in good health. The sequenced material came from T cells isolated from PBMCs. CDR3 residues: CASSYIWTAQETQYF. CDR3 DNA sequence: TGTGCCAGCAGCTATATTTGGACAGCCCAAGAGACCCAGTACTTC. The variable domain in full, with the rest retrieved from reference TRBV7-2 and TRBJ2-5, is GAGVSQSPSNKVTEKGKDVELRCDPISGHTALYWYRQSLGQGLEFLIYFQGNSAPDKSGLPSDRFSAERTGGSVSTLTIQRTQQEDSAVYLCASSYIWTAQETQYFGPGTRLLVL.